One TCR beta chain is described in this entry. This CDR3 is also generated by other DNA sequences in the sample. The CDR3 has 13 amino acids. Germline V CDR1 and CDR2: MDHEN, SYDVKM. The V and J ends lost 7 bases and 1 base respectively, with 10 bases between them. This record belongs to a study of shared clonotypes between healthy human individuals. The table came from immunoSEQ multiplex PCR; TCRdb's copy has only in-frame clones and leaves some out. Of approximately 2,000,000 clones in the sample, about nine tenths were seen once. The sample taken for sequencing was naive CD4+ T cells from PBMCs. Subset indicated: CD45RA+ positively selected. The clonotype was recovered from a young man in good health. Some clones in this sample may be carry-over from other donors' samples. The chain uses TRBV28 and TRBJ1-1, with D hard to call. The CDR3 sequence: CASIKSGNTEAFF. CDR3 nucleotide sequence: TGTGCCAGCATTAAGTCCGGGAACACTGAAGCTTTCTTT. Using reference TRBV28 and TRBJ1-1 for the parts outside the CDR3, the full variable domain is DVKVTQSSRYLVKRTGEKVFLECVQDMDHENMFWYRQDPGLGLRLIYFSYDVKMKEKGDIPEGYSVSREKKERFSLILESASTNQTSMYLCASIKSGNTEAFFGQGTRLTVV.